This TCR beta chain was captured by sequencing in a study of blood T cells in healthy people across ages. For the second PCR, which ran for about 7 to 11 cycles, a sample-barcoded 5' primer and a J-beta primer mix were used. TCRdb used MiXCR to reprocess the 5' RACE reads, holding one entry per CDR3 protein. The sample yields 1.5 million to 2 million distinct CDR3 sequences, over 25% seen once. This CDR3 region has 17 residues. Trimming took 1 base from V and 3 from J; bases not matched to a gene: 6. The V gene's germline CDR1 is SGHVS and CDR2 FNYEAQ. This chain joins TRBV7-6 and TRBJ2-7, with 13 bases identical to TRBD2. The sequencing sample was made of blood. This TCR came from a woman younger than 45 in good health. CDR3 sequence: CASSLDGTSGNLYEQYF. CDR3 coding DNA: TGTGCCAGCAGCTTAGATGGGACTAGCGGGAACCTCTACGAGCAGTACTTC.